The rows below give T cell receptor beta chains drawn from one sample of a study of T cell changes during pregnancy in multiple sclerosis. Method: immunoSEQ multiplex PCR; TCRdb's copy keeps in-frame clones and lacks some. The sample lists approximately 40,000 clones, around nine tenths seen once, with about 0.58% in the top ten. Sequencing used CD4+ T cells from peripheral blood mononuclear cells, obtained in the first trimester of pregnancy. The receptors stem from a female donor with multiple sclerosis, enrolled in a pregnancy study. Both conserved end residues are part of each CDR3. Fields, in order: D gene, V gene, clone size, J gene, CDR3 protein, CDR3 DNA. D genes are given only for firm matches. The size of a clone is reported for some rows only, either as once, few or many, or as a class for expanded clones.

d_call: TRBD1; v_call: TRBV30; clone_size: .; j_call: TRBJ1-1; cdr3_aa: CAWRALGQMNTEAFF; cdr3_nt: TGTGCCTGGAGAGCCCTGGGACAGATGAACACTGAAGCTTTCTTT
d_call: TRBD2; v_call: TRBV10-2; clone_size: .; j_call: TRBJ2-1; cdr3_aa: CASSFSGRVYEQFF; cdr3_nt: TGCGCCAGCAGCTTTAGCGGGAGGGTGTATGAGCAGTTCTTC
d_call: TRBD1; v_call: TRBV6-1; clone_size: .; j_call: TRBJ1-5; cdr3_aa: CASSETGGVQPQHF; cdr3_nt: TGTGCCAGCAGTGAAACAGGGGGCGTTCAGCCCCAGCATTTT
d_call: .; v_call: TRBV9; clone_size: .; j_call: TRBJ1-2; cdr3_aa: CASSDRAYGYTF; cdr3_nt: TGTGCCAGCAGCGACAGGGCCTATGGCTACACCTTC
d_call: .; v_call: TRBV7-9; clone_size: .; j_call: TRBJ1-1; cdr3_aa: CASSSRTINTEAFF; cdr3_nt: TGTGCCAGCAGCTCCCGGACAATCAACACTGAAGCTTTCTTT
d_call: .; v_call: TRBV28; clone_size: .; j_call: TRBJ1-5; cdr3_aa: CASISNQGWVQPQHF; cdr3_nt: TGTGCCAGCATCTCGAATCAGGGGTGGGTTCAGCCCCAGCATTTT
d_call: .; v_call: TRBV28; clone_size: .; j_call: TRBJ2-7; cdr3_aa: CASSRSAYEQYF; cdr3_nt: TGTGCCAGCAGTCGATCAGCCTACGAGCAGTACTTC
d_call: TRBD1; v_call: TRBV9; clone_size: .; j_call: TRBJ1-4; cdr3_aa: CASSGGQGNEKLFF; cdr3_nt: TGTGCCAGCAGCGGGGGACAGGGGAATGAAAAACTGTTTTTT
d_call: .; v_call: TRBV5-1; clone_size: .; j_call: TRBJ2-7; cdr3_aa: CASNLEGRYEQYF; cdr3_nt: TGCGCCAGCAACCTGGAGGGCCGGTACGAGCAGTACTTC
d_call: .; v_call: TRBV29-1; clone_size: .; j_call: TRBJ2-5; cdr3_aa: CSVLAIETQYF; cdr3_nt: TGCAGCGTTCTAGCCATAGAGACCCAGTACTTC
d_call: TRBD1; v_call: TRBV2; clone_size: few; j_call: TRBJ1-3; cdr3_aa: CASSVGQGGNTIYF; cdr3_nt: TGTGCCAGCAGTGTGGGACAGGGGGGAAACACCATATATTTT
d_call: .; v_call: TRBV28; clone_size: .; j_call: TRBJ1-1; cdr3_aa: CARTGLMNTEAFF; cdr3_nt: TGTGCCCGTACAGGGCTAATGAACACTGAAGCTTTCTTT
d_call: .; v_call: TRBV11-2; clone_size: .; j_call: TRBJ2-4; cdr3_aa: CASSLAGGVSYF; cdr3_nt: TGTGCCAGCAGCTTAGCGGGGGGCGTGTCATACTTC
d_call: .; v_call: TRBV5-1; clone_size: few; j_call: TRBJ1-1; cdr3_aa: CASSPTGGPTEAFF; cdr3_nt: TGCGCCAGCAGCCCCACTGGAGGGCCCACTGAAGCTTTCTTT
d_call: .; v_call: TRBV27; clone_size: .; j_call: TRBJ1-2; cdr3_aa: CASSLGTGNYGYTF; cdr3_nt: TGTGCCAGCAGTTTAGGCACAGGGAACTATGGCTACACCTTC
d_call: .; v_call: TRBV30; clone_size: .; j_call: TRBJ2-3; cdr3_aa: CAWSDSGTDTQYF; cdr3_nt: TGTGCCTGGAGTGATAGCGGCACAGATACGCAGTATTTT
d_call: TRBD1; v_call: TRBV18; clone_size: once; j_call: TRBJ2-1; cdr3_aa: CASSPQGVINEQFF; cdr3_nt: TGTGCCAGCTCACCCCAGGGGGTGATCAATGAGCAGTTCTTC
d_call: .; v_call: TRBV9; clone_size: .; j_call: TRBJ1-1; cdr3_aa: CASSVGTGVNTEAFF; cdr3_nt: TGTGCCAGCAGCGTAGGAACGGGTGTGAACACTGAAGCTTTCTTT